This is a list of T cell receptor beta chains from one sample in a study of beta chain features in type 1 diabetes. TCRdb keeps only in-frame clones here, not all; method: immunoSEQ multiplex PCR. The sample contains under 200,000 clones, under 9.5% of which appear only once. Sample: central memory CD4+ T cells from blood. These receptor sequences come from a man in his late teens or twenties in good health. The conserved cysteine and the conserved F or W are not part of the CDR3 here. Each record gives: J gene, V gene, CDR3 protein.

>TRBJ2-7|TRBV30
AWSPGGEQY
>TRBJ2-5|TRBV7-3
ASSTTGLAGETQY
>TRBJ2-1|TRBV4-3
ASSHVLADEQF
>TRBJ2-2|TRBV7-2
ASSLTGQRTGELF
>TRBJ1-5|TRBV28
ASSYLMQPQH
>TRBJ2-7|TRBV18
ASSQDIGPFEQY
>TRBJ2-7|TRBV9
ASSAGSSYEQY
>TRBJ2-3|TRBV7-3
ASSLTGGGRGDTQY
>TRBJ1-1|TRBV6-1
ASRGMGHSNTEAF
>TRBJ2-5|TRBV7-2
ASSLANPGVQTQY
>TRBJ1-4|TRBV27
ASSFRHEGEKLF
>TRBJ2-7|TRBV18
ASSITGD
>TRBJ1-6|TRBV7-2
ASSKHFPGQGWPPLH
>TRBJ2-1|TRBV6-5
ASSYAGGNNEQF
>TRBJ1-2|TRBV5-4
ASSLAGRQGLYGYT
>TRBJ2-5|TRBV5-1
ASSTQETQY
>TRBJ2-7|TRBV6-5
ASSRDSRTYEQY
>TRBJ2-1|TRBV7-9
ASTLAGALNEQF
>TRBJ1-4|TRBV7-2
ASSPGQGSAKLF
>TRBJ1-2|TRBV2
ASSLLGGGYT
>TRBJ2-1|TRBV30
AWDAGGNEQF
>TRBJ2-7|TRBV28
ASSFWSSGTREQY
>TRBJ2-5|TRBV7-2
ASSSTGGEETQY
>TRBJ1-1|TRBV29-1
SVGRDINTEAF
>TRBJ2-7|TRBV5-4
ASSKLAGGYEQY
>TRBJ2-4|TRBV5-4
ASSTADRGLEAKNIQY
>TRBJ1-2|TRBV7-9
ASSLSTGSGYT
>TRBJ1-1|TRBV7-9
ASVGQNTEAF
>TRBJ2-5|TRBV6-5
ASSGGRLETQY
>TRBJ2-3|TRBV30
AWSTGGATDTQY
>TRBJ1-4|TRBV29-1
SVGATNEKLF
>TRBJ2-1|TRBV6-5
ASRLAGAIDEQF